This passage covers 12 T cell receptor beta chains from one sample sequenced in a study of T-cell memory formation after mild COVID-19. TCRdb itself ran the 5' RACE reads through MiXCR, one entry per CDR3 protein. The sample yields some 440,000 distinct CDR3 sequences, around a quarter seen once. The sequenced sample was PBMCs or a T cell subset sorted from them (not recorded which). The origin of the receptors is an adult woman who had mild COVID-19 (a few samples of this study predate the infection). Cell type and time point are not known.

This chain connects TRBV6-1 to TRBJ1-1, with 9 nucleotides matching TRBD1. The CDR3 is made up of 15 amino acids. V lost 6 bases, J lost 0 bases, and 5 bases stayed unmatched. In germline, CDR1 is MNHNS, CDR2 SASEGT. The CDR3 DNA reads TGTGCCAGCAGGACCGGACAGGGGATGAACACTGAAGCTTTCTTT. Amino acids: CASRTGQGMNTEAFF.

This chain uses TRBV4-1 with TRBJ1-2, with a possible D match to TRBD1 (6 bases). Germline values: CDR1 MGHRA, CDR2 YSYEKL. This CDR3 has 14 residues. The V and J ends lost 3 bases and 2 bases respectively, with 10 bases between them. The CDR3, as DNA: TGCGCCAGCAGCCAGACCCAGGGGAACTATGGCTACACCTTC. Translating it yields CASSQTQGNYGYTF.

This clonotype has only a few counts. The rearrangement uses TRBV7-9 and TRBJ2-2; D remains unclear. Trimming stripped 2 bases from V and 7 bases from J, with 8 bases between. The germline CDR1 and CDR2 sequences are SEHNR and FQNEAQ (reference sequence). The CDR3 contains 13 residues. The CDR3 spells CASSLMVVGELFF. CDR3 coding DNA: TGTGCCAGCAGCTTAATGGTGGTCGGGGAGCTGTTTTTT. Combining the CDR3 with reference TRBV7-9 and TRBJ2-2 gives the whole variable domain DTGVSQNPRHKITKRGQNVTFRCDPISEHNRLYWYRQTLGQGPEFLTYFQNEAQLEKSRLLSDRFSAERPKGSFSTLEIQRTEQGDSAMYLCASSLMVVGELFFGEGSRLTVL.

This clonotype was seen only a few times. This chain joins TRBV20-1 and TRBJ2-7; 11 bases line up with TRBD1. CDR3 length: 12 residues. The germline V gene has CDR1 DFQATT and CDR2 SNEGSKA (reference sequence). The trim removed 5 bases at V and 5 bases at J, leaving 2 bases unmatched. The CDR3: CSAQGQGDEQYF. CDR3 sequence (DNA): TGCAGTGCTCAGGGACAGGGGGACGAGCAGTACTTC.

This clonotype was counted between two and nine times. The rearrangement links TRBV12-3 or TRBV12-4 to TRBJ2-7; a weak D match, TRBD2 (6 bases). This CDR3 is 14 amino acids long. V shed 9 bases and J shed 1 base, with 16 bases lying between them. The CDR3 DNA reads TGTGCCAGTACCCCTGATGGGGGGTCCTACGAGCAGTACTTC. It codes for CASTPDGGSYEQYF.

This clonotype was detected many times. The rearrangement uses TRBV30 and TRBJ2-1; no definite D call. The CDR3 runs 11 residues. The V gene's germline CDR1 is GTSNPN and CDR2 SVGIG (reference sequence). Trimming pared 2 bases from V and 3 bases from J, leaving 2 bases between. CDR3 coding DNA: TGTGCCTGGAGTATCTACAATGAGCAGTTCTTC. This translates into CAWSIYNEQFF.

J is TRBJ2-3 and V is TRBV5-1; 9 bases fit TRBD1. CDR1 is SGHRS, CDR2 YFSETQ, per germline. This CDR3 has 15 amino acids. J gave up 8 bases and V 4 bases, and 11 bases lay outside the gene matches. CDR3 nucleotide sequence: TGCGCCAGCAGCGGAGGGGACAGGGCCGCTGGTACGCAGTATTTT. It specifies CASSGGDRAAGTQYF. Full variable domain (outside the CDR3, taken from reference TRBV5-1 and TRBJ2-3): KAGVTQTPRYLIKTRGQQVTLSCSPISGHRSVSWYQQTPGQGLQFLFEYFSETQRNKGNFPGRFSGRQFSNSRSEMNVSTLELGDSALYLCASSGGDRAAGTQYFGPGTRLTVL.

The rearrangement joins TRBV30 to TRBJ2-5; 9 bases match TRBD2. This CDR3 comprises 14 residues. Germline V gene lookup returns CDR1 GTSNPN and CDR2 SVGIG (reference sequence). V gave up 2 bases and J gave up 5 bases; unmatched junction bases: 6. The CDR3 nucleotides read TGTGCCTGGAGTAACCTAGCGGGAATGGAGACCCAGTACTTC. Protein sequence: CAWSNLAGMETQYF. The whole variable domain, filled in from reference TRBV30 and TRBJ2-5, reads SQTIHQWPATLVQPVGSPLSLECTVEGTSNPNLYWYRQAAGRGLQLLFYSVGIGQISSEVPQNLSASRPQDRQFILSSKKLLLSDSGFYLCAWSNLAGMETQYFGPGTRLLVL.

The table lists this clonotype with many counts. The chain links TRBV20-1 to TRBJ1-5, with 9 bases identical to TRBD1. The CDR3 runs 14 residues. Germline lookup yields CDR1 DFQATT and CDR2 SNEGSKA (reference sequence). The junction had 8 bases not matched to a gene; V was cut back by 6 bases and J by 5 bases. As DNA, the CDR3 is TGCAGTGCCGATGGGACAGGGTCGGATCAGCCCCAGCATTTT. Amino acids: CSADGTGSDQPQHF.

The CDR3 bases are TGCGCCAGCAGCCCCGACGGGGGGCCTTACAATGAGCAGTTCTTC. Protein product: CASSPDGGPYNEQFF. The chain carries TRBV5-1 and TRBJ2-1, with D possibly matching TRBD2 (7 bases). CDR3 length: 15 amino acids. Germline V CDR1 and CDR2: SGHRS, YFSETQ. The germline V and J ends were trimmed by 4 bases and 4 bases, with 15 bases remaining between them.

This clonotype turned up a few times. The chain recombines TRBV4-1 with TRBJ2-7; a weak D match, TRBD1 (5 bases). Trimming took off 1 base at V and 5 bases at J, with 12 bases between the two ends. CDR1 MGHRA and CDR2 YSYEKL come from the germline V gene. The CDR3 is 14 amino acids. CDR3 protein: CASSQAQGIDEQYF. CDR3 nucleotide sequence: TGCGCCAGCAGCCAAGCGCAGGGTATAGACGAGCAGTACTTC.

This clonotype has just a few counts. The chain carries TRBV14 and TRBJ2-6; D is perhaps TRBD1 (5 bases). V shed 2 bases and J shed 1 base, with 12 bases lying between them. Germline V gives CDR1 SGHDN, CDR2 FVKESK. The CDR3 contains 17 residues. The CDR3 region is CASSQTGAPSGANVLTF. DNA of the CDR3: TGTGCCAGCAGCCAAACAGGTGCCCCTTCTGGGGCCAACGTCCTGACTTTC.